The present T cell receptor beta chain was sequenced within a study of blood T cell repertoires in COVID-19. Study-wide context: From the United States, Italy and Spain came samples of acute and convalescent COVID-19. T cells, B-cell-depleted T cells, or PBMCs provided the cDNA or gDNA that served as material.

Enrollees, 18 to 89 years old, lived in about two dozen US areas. Each participant's cohort was designated according to participant-reported clinical history. The CDR3 is made up of 17 amino acids. The trim removed 5 bases at V and 0 bases at J, leaving 5 bases unmatched. CDR1 is SEHNR and CDR2 is FQNEAQ in the germline V gene (reference sequence). The protocol was immunoSEQ multiplex PCR, while the TCRdb copy is restricted to in-frame clones and leaves out a portion. The sample lists about 250,000 clones; about 90% were seen once. Sequencing was carried out using PBMCs or T cells enriched from blood (not recorded which). This chain joins TRBV7-9 and TRBJ2-3; 13 nucleotides line up with TRBD2. This TCR came from a woman between 25 and 40 years old with acute COVID-19. CDR3 sequence: CASSRGLAGTSTDTQYF. The DNA of the CDR3 is TGTGCCAGCAGCAGGGGACTAGCGGGGACTAGCACAGATACGCAGTATTTT. Full variable domain (missing parts from reference TRBV7-9 and TRBJ2-3): DTGVSQNPRHKITKRGQNVTFRCDPISEHNRLYWYRQTLGQGPEFLTYFQNEAQLEKSRLLSDRFSAERPKGSFSTLEIQRTEQGDSAMYLCASSRGLAGTSTDTQYFGPGTRLTVL.